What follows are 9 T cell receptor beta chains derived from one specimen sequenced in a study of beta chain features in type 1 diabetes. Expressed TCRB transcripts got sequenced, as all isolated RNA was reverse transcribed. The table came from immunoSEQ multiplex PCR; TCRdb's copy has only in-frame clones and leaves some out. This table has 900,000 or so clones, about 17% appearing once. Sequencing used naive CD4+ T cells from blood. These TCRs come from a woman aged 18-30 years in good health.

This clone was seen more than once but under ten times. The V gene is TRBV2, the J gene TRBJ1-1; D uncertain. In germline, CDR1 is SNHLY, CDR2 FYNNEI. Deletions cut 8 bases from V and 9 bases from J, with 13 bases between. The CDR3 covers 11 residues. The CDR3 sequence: CASGGELQAFF. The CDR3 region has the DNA TGTGCCAGCGGTGGGGAGTTACAAGCTTTCTTT.

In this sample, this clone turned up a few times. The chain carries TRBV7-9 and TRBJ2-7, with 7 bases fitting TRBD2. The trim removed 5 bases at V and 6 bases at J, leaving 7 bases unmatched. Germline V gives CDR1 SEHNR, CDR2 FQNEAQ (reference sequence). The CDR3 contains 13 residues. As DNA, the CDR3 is TGTGCCAGCAGCCCCAGACTAGCTCGCGAGCAGTACTTC. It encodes CASSPRLAREQYF. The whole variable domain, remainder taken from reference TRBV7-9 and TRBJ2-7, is DTGVSQNPRHKITKRGQNVTFRCDPISEHNRLYWYRQTLGQGPEFLTYFQNEAQLEKSRLLSDRFSAERPKGSFSTLEIQRTEQGDSAMYLCASSPRLAREQYFGPGTRLTVT.

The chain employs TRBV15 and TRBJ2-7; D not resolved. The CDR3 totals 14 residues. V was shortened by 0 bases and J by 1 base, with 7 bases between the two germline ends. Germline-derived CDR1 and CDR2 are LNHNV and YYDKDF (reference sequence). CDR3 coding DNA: TGTGCCACCAGCAGAGATCTCCGGTCCTACGAGCAGTACTTC. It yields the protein CATSRDLRSYEQYF.

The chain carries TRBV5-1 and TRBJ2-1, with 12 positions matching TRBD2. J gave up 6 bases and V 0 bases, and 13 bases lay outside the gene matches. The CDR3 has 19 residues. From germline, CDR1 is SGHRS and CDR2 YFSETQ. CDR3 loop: CASSLAAASGRVGSNEQFF. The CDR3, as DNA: TGCGCCAGCAGCTTGGCGGCGGCTAGCGGGAGGGTTGGTTCCAATGAGCAGTTCTTC. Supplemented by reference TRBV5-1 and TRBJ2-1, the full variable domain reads KAGVTQTPRYLIKTRGQQVTLSCSPISGHRSVSWYQQTPGQGLQFLFEYFSETQRNKGNFPGRFSGRQFSNSRSEMNVSTLELGDSALYLCASSLAAASGRVGSNEQFFGPGTRLTVL.

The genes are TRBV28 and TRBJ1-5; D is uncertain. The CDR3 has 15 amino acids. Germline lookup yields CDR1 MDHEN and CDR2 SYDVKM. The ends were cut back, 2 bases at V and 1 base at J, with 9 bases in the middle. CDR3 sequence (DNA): TGTGCCAGCAGTTTACGGCGGCCGAGCAATCAGCCCCAGCATTTT. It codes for CASSLRRPSNQPQHF.

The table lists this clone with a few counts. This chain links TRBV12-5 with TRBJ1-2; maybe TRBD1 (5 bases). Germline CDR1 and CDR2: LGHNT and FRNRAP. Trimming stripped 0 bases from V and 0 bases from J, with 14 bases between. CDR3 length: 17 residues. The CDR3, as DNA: TGTGCTAGTGGTTTGGTAACAGGTTTCAATACTAACTATGGCTACACCTTC. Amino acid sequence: CASGLVTGFNTNYGYTF.

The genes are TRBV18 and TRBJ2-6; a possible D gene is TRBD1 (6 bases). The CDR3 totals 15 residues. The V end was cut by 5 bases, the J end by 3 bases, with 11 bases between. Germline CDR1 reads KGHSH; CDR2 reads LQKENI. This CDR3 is CASSGTGNGANVLTF. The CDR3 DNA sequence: TGTGCCAGCTCAGGCACAGGGAATGGGGCCAACGTCCTGACTTTC.

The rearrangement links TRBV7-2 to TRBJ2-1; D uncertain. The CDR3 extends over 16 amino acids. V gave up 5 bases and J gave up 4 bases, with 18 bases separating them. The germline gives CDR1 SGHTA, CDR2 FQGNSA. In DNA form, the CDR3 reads TGTGCCAGCAGCATACAAGGCCCGGGCTTATACAATGAGCAGTTCTTC. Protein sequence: CASSIQGPGLYNEQFF.

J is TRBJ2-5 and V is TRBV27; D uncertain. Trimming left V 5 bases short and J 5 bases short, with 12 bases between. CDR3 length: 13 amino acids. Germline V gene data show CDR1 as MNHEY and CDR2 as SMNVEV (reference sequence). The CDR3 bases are TGTGCCAGCAGTCGCTTGGGGTGGGAGACCCAGTACTTC. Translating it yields CASSRLGWETQYF.